These 25 T cell receptor beta chains were sequenced from one sample in a study of T cell responses to AZD1222 COVID-19 vaccine. Sequenced by immunoSEQ multiplex PCR; TCRdb stores in-frame clones only, minus some. The repertoire holds about 93,000 clones, with 70% to 90% as singletons. Source: peripheral blood, taken on day 0 of AZD1222 vaccination. Every receptor here comes from an adult in good health.

This rearrangement joins TRBV9 to TRBJ1-2, with D unresolved. The V gene lost 1 base and the J gene lost 0 bases, with 10 bases spanning the gap. Germline values: CDR1 SGDLS, CDR2 YYNGEE. This CDR3 region has 15 residues. CDR3 DNA sequence: TGTGCCAGCAGCGTAAGGGCGGCCCCTAACTATGGCTACACCTTC. This translates into CASSVRAAPNYGYTF.

V gene TRBV30 combines with J gene TRBJ2-5, with unresolved D. CDR1 and CDR2 (germline): GTSNPN, SVGIG (reference sequence). V was clipped by 5 bases and J by 5 bases, with 9 bases between them. This CDR3 comprises 11 residues. The CDR3 DNA reads as TGTGCCTGGGGGGTTAGGGAGACCCAGTACTTC. It yields the protein CAWGVRETQYF.

This clone showed up just a few times. This sequence joins TRBV3-1 (or the pseudogene TRBV3-2) and TRBJ1-2, with D maybe TRBD1 (5 bases). Deletions cut 1 base from V and 7 bases from J, with 16 bases between. Germline values: CDR1 LGHDT, CDR2 YNNKEL (reference sequence). This CDR3 spans 15 amino acids. The CDR3 DNA sequence: TGTGCCAGCAGCCAAGGGACGGCCGGGACCACTGGCTACACCTTC. It yields the protein CASSQGTAGTTGYTF.

V usage is TRBV19 and J usage is TRBJ1-5, with TRBD1 as a possible D gene (6 bases). With 3 bases removed from V and 7 bases from J, the gap between germline ends came to 13 bases. Germline V gene data show CDR1 as LNHDA and CDR2 as SQIVND (reference sequence). The length of the CDR3 is 14 residues. The CDR3 protein is CASSMDSGRQPQHF. CDR3 bases: TGTGCCAGTAGTATGGACAGCGGGCGCCAGCCCCAGCATTTT.

This chain uses TRBV11-2 with TRBJ2-3; possible D gene TRBD2, 6 bases. In germline, CDR1 is SGHAT, CDR2 FQNNGV. Trimming left V 1 base short and J 4 bases short, with 18 bases between. The CDR3 extends over 17 amino acids. The CDR3 is CASSLAFSAGTADTQYF. The CDR3, as DNA: TGTGCCAGCAGCTTAGCTTTTTCCGCGGGGACCGCAGATACGCAGTATTTT.

The rearrangement uses TRBV5-4 and TRBJ2-1, with D unclear. CDR1 is SGHNT and CDR2 is YYREEE in the germline V gene (reference sequence). V lost 4 bases and J lost 0, with 11 bases in between. There are 15 residues in the CDR3. The CDR3 protein is CASSPGQSSYNEQFF. As DNA, the CDR3 is TGTGCCAGCAGCCCCGGGCAAAGCTCCTACAATGAGCAGTTCTTC.

J is TRBJ1-1 and V is TRBV19; D is possibly TRBD1 (5 bases). The CDR3 is made up of 14 amino acids. Germline values: CDR1 LNHDA, CDR2 SQIVND (reference sequence). Trimming stripped 7 bases from V and 3 bases from J, with 15 bases between. The CDR3 reads CASTNRGRDTEAFF. The CDR3, as DNA: TGTGCCAGTACCAATCGGGGGAGGGACACTGAAGCTTTCTTT.

The chain combines TRBV3-1 (or the pseudogene TRBV3-2) with TRBJ2-3, with D perhaps matching TRBD2 (6 bases). Trimming shortened V by 4 bases and J by 2 bases, and 31 bases separated the two germline ends. The CDR3 contains 21 residues. From germline, CDR1 is LGHDT and CDR2 YNNKEL (reference sequence). CDR3 protein: CASSPKIYGFPRRASTDTQYF. CDR3 sequence (DNA): TGTGCCAGCAGCCCCAAAATATACGGCTTCCCTCGGAGGGCCTCCACAGATACGCAGTATTTT.

CDR3 amino acids: CASSDPYYEQYF. CDR3 bases: TGTGCCAGCAGTGATCCGTACTACGAGCAGTACTTC. The V and J genes are TRBV2 and TRBJ2-7; the D is unclear. This CDR3 is 12 amino acids long. The V gene's germline CDR1 is SNHLY and CDR2 FYNNEI. Trimming cost V 3 bases and J 3 bases, with 6 bases left between them.

In DNA, the CDR3 is TGTGCCAGTAGTATTGGGCAGGGGTCTAACTATGGCTACACCTTC. Encoded protein: CASSIGQGSNYGYTF. This sequence joins TRBV19 and TRBJ1-2, with D possibly being TRBD1 (6 bases). The CDR3 sequence is 15 residues long. Trimming took off 3 bases at V and 0 bases at J, with 11 bases between the two ends. Germline V CDR1 and CDR2: LNHDA, SQIVND (reference sequence).

The chain links TRBV5-1 to TRBJ1-1, with D possibly TRBD1 on 5 matching bases. The V end was cut by 4 bases, the J end by 3 bases, with 10 bases between. The CDR3 runs 13 residues. Germline V CDR1 and CDR2: SGHRS, YFSETQ. The CDR3 is CASSRGPDTEAFF. The CDR3 region has the DNA TGCGCCAGCAGCAGGGGACCGGACACTGAAGCTTTCTTT.

The V gene is TRBV5-6, the J gene TRBJ1-1, with D tentatively TRBD1 (5 bases). The CDR3 sequence is 14 residues long. V lost 4 bases and J 0 bases, leaving 10 bases between the germline ends. CDR1 and CDR2 (germline): SGHDT, YYEEEE. The CDR3 spells CASSRTRVNTEAFF. The CDR3 coding sequence is TGTGCCAGCAGCAGAACCAGGGTGAACACTGAAGCTTTCTTT.

This clone was picked up a small number of times. The CDR3 protein is CASSGGQGPFGANVLTF. The CDR3 coding sequence is TGTGCCAGCAGCGGTGGACAGGGCCCTTTTGGGGCCAACGTCCTGACTTTC. The V gene is TRBV5-4, the J gene TRBJ2-6; 8 bases are a match to TRBD1. J gave up 3 bases and V 4 bases, and 9 bases lay outside the gene matches. CDR1 is SGHNT and CDR2 is YYREEE in the germline V gene (reference sequence). The CDR3 contains 17 residues.

This chain joins TRBV7-2 and TRBJ2-3; TRBD2 aligns across 10 bases. Germline values: CDR1 SGHTA, CDR2 FQGNSA. Trimming at V came to 5 bases and at J to 0 bases, leaving 2 bases not matched to a gene. The CDR3 sequence is 15 residues long. This CDR3 is CASSRGLASTDTQYF. CDR3 bases: TGTGCCAGCAGCAGGGGACTAGCGAGCACAGATACGCAGTATTTT.

The V call is TRBV5-4, the J call TRBJ2-3; TRBD2 matches at 9 bases. CDR1 is SGHNT, CDR2 YYREEE, per germline (reference sequence). The CDR3 length is 17 residues. Trimming took 4 bases from V and 4 from J; bases not matched to a gene: 13. The CDR3 coding sequence is TGTGCCAGCAGCCCCTCCTCGGTAGCGGGAGTGGCAGATACGCAGTATTTT. This encodes CASSPSSVAGVADTQYF.

This clone was counted once. The J gene is TRBJ1-5, the V gene TRBV6-1, with TRBD1 as a possible D gene (5 bases). From germline, CDR1 is MNHNS and CDR2 SASEGT. CDR3 length equals 12 residues. V gave up 3 bases and J gave up 6 bases, with 6 bases separating them. CDR3 DNA: TGTGCCAGCAGTGACAGGGTTCAGCCCCAGCATTTT. It encodes CASSDRVQPQHF.

The chain recombines TRBV19 with TRBJ1-5; a weak D match, TRBD1 (5 bases). The germline V gene encodes CDR1 LNHDA and CDR2 SQIVND (reference sequence). The CDR3 runs to 17 residues. The V end lost 4 bases, the J end lost 5 bases, and 21 bases lay between the germline ends. The CDR3 region has the DNA TGTGCCAGTAGTAAGGCTAATGCGGGGGACTGGCATCAGCCCCAGCATTTT. It is translated as CASSKANAGDWHQPQHF.

This clone was found a few times. The V and J genes are TRBV9 and TRBJ1-1; no reliable D call. Per the germline V gene, CDR1 is SGDLS and CDR2 is YYNGEE. The CDR3 has 15 residues. Between the trimmed V and J ends, which lost 0 bases and 1 base, there was a span of 10 bases. CDR3 amino acids: CASSVDGQWNTEAFF. For the CDR3, the DNA is TGTGCCAGCAGCGTAGATGGCCAGTGGAACACTGAAGCTTTCTTT.

The chain carries TRBV19 and TRBJ1-3, with 9 bases that match TRBD1. From germline, CDR1 is LNHDA and CDR2 SQIVND (reference sequence). The CDR3 sequence is 18 residues long. Trimming at V came to 1 base and at J to 3 bases, leaving 10 bases not matched to a gene. This chain's CDR3 is CASSIAGQGTTYGNTIYF. DNA of the CDR3: TGTGCCAGTAGTATAGCGGGACAGGGAACCACTTATGGAAACACCATATATTTT.

This clone appeared many times. This rearrangement joins TRBV7-9 to TRBJ2-7; possible D gene TRBD2, 6 bases. Between the trimmed V and J ends, which lost 0 bases and 6 bases, there was a span of 6 bases. Germline CDR1 reads SEHNR; CDR2 reads FQNEAQ (reference sequence). The CDR3 runs 12 residues. The CDR3 region has the DNA TGTGCCAGCAGCTTAGCGGGAGGCGAGCAGTACTTC. Protein: CASSLAGGEQYF.

The chain uses TRBV2 and TRBJ2-5; D possibly corresponds to TRBD2 (6 bases). The length of the CDR3 is 15 residues. Germline V gene lookup returns CDR1 SNHLY and CDR2 FYNNEI. Trimming cost V 5 bases and J 2 bases, with 15 bases left between them. CDR3 coding DNA: TGTGCCAGCAGTAATCGGGAGCTTAGGCAAGAGACCCAGTACTTC. This encodes CASSNRELRQETQYF.

CDR3 coding DNA: TGCAGTGCTATTGACAGGCAGTTTGGAAATGAGCAGTTCTTC. Its translation: CSAIDRQFGNEQFF. V and J are TRBV20-1 and TRBJ2-1, with D maybe TRBD1 (6 bases). Germline CDR1 is DFQATT and CDR2 is SNEGSKA (reference sequence). Trimming pared 4 bases from V and 7 bases from J, leaving 17 bases between. This CDR3 has 14 residues.

This chain links TRBV7-2 with TRBJ1-5, with D hard to call. CDR3 size: 15 residues. Per the germline V gene, CDR1 is SGHTA and CDR2 is FQGNSA. Between the trimmed V and J ends, which lost 4 bases and 4 bases, there was a span of 14 bases. The CDR3 sequence: CASSYFSTGNQPQHF. In DNA form, the CDR3 reads TGTGCCAGCAGCTATTTCAGTACGGGGAATCAGCCCCAGCATTTT. Together with reference TRBV7-2 and TRBJ1-5, the CDR3 gives the full variable domain: GAGVSQSPSNKVTEKGKDVELRCDPISGHTALYWYRQSLGQGLEFLIYFQGNSAPDKSGLPSDRFSAERTGGSVSTLTIQRTQQEDSAVYLCASSYFSTGNQPQHFGDGTRLSIL.

V usage is TRBV19 and J usage is TRBJ1-5; unclear D gene. Germline CDR1 reads LNHDA; CDR2 reads SQIVND (reference sequence). Trimming cost V 6 bases and J 5 bases, with 11 bases left between them. The CDR3 contains 13 residues. This CDR3 reads CASRSEKDQPQHF. CDR3 nucleotides: TGTGCCAGTAGATCCGAAAAGGATCAGCCCCAGCATTTT.

This clone showed up just once. The chain employs TRBV19 and TRBJ1-1; maybe TRBD1 (5 bases). CDR3 size: 15 residues. Germline V gene sequence: CDR1 LNHDA, CDR2 SQIVND (reference sequence). V lost 1 base and J lost 0, with 9 bases in between. The CDR3 region is CASSIGRGVNTEAFF. CDR3 in DNA: TGTGCCAGTAGTATAGGTAGGGGTGTGAACACTGAAGCTTTCTTT.